Reported below is one T cell receptor (beta chain). This sample is drawn from a study of CD8+ T cells in alopecia areata. In each case, RNA was isolated and then reverse transcribed into cDNA as the sequencing template. TCRdb keeps only in-frame clones here, not all; method: immunoSEQ multiplex PCR. The table includes approximately 210,000 clones, approximately 40% detected once. CDR3 length: 15 amino acids. The V and J ends lost 2 bases and 7 bases respectively, with 16 bases between them. Germline V gene sequence: CDR1 MGHDK, CDR2 SYGVNS. Indicated treatment: oral pan-JAK inhibitor, 5-10 mg twice daily. Alopecia areata patients provided lesional scalp punch biopsies and peripheral blood, both collected for the study.

This TCR was recovered from a human donor with alopecia areata. The sample here was CD4+ T cells sorted from blood, taken at approximately week 37, from a patient treated with tofacitinib. This chain joins TRBV25-1 and TRBJ2-3, with D perhaps given as TRBD1 or TRBD2 (6 bases each). The CDR3 DNA reads as TGTGCCAGCAGTGAACCCGGGGGCAGTCCAAATACGCAGTATTTT. It translates to CASSEPGGSPNTQYF.